In its sample, the clone carrying this TCR beta chain was seen once. Germline V CDR1 and CDR2: GTSNPN, SVGIG (reference sequence). Trimming shortened V by 3 bases and J by 4 bases, and 10 bases separated the two germline ends. CDR3 length equals 12 residues. The sample belongs to a study of cytomegalovirus exposure and HLA in healthy donors. 13 Jbeta primers and 60 Vbeta primers were used for the PCR. Profiling relied on immunoSEQ multiplex PCR, and the TCRdb table lists in-frame clones only, not all of them. The data contain 110,000 or so clones, just under 80% of them singletons. The receptor was isolated from a male donor in good health and CMV-seronegative. The sequenced material came from PBMCs. V is TRBV30 and J is TRBJ2-7; tentatively, D is TRBD2 (5 bases). CDR3 protein: CAWRETRYEQYF. The DNA of the CDR3 is TGTGCCTGGAGGGAAACTAGATACGAGCAGTACTTC.